This passage covers 28 T cell receptor beta chains from one sample sequenced in a study of T cell repertoires in cytomegalovirus infection. TCRdb ran MiXCR on the reads and lists one entry per CDR3 protein. Of 650,000 to 900,000 distinct CDR3 sequences listed, 30% to 35% are singletons. These receptors have no known antigen. The starting material was cultured CD8+ T cells from PBMCs, obtained from culture after CMV antigen stimulation. These receptors all stem from a human donor in good health (CMV status not recorded). Some clones in this sample may be carry-over from other donors' samples.

This clonotype was counted at least ten times. This sequence joins TRBV7-2 and TRBJ1-2, with a weak D call TRBD1 (6 bases). Germline CDR1 and CDR2: SGHTA and FQGNSA. The ends were cut back, 2 bases at V and 6 bases at J, with 16 bases in the middle. The CDR3 length is 15 residues. CDR3 bases: TGTGCCAGCAGCTTAATACAGGGTCTGGGAAATGGCTACACCTTC. Translation gives CASSLIQGLGNGYTF.

The chain is built from TRBV20-1 and TRBJ1-2, with no clear D. The CDR3 runs to 12 residues. CDR1 and CDR2 from the germline V gene are DFQATT and SNEGSKA (reference sequence). Between the trimmed V and J ends, which lost 3 bases and 5 bases, there was a span of 10 bases. This chain's CDR3 is CSARHSFYGYTF. The CDR3 coding sequence is TGCAGTGCTAGGCACAGCTTTTATGGCTACACCTTC.

The chain employs TRBV11-2 and TRBJ1-2; tentatively, D is TRBD1 (6 bases). This CDR3 region has 20 residues. Trimming cost V 4 bases and J 0 bases, with 27 bases left between them. Germline values: CDR1 SGHAT, CDR2 FQNNGV. This CDR3 reads CASSSPSDTRLGHTNYGYTF. In nucleotides, the CDR3 is TGTGCCAGCAGCTCCCCTTCGGACACTAGATTGGGACACACTAACTATGGCTACACCTTC.

This clonotype appeared many times. The gene calls are TRBV7-8 and TRBJ2-2; D not resolved. V lost 3 bases and J lost 6, with 11 bases in between. The length of the CDR3 is 14 residues. The germline gives CDR1 SGHVS, CDR2 FQNEAQ. The CDR3 sequence is CASSFRSFAGELFF. CDR3 coding DNA: TGTGCCAGCAGCTTTCGGTCGTTTGCCGGGGAGCTGTTTTTT. The variable domain in full, completed from reference TRBV7-8 and TRBJ2-2, reads GAGVSQSPRYKVAKRGQDVALRCDPISGHVSLFWYQQALGQGPEFLTYFQNEAQLDKSGLPSDRFFAERPEGSVSTLKIQRTQQEDSAVYLCASSFRSFAGELFFGEGSRLTVL.

This clonotype occurred a few times. This rearrangement joins TRBV6-2 or TRBV6-3 to TRBJ2-1; D possibly corresponds to TRBD1 (5 bases). The V gene lost 4 bases and the J gene lost 6 bases, with 31 bases spanning the gap. CDR1 and CDR2 (germline): MNHEY, SVGEGT. The CDR3 runs to 20 residues. The CDR3 here is CASSFEGETQSTFLSNEQFF. CDR3 DNA sequence: TGTGCCAGCAGTTTTGAAGGGGAAACTCAATCCACCTTTCTAAGCAATGAGCAGTTCTTC.

The chain uses TRBV6-5 and TRBJ2-1; possible D gene TRBD2, 6 bases. Deletions cut 0 bases from V and 8 bases from J, with 11 bases between. The CDR3 consists of 14 residues. CDR1 and CDR2 (germline): MNHEY, SVGAGI. This CDR3 is CASSYSAASDEQFF. CDR3 DNA: TGTGCCAGCAGTTACTCGGCGGCTAGCGATGAGCAGTTCTTC.

In this sample, this clonotype turned up many times. The V call is TRBV7-6, the J call TRBJ2-1; 10 nucleotides align to TRBD2. Germline V gene lookup returns CDR1 SGHVS and CDR2 FNYEAQ. The length of the CDR3 is 16 residues. V shed 4 bases and J 4 bases; nucleotides not matched to a gene: 7. The chain's CDR3 is CASSSPAGGRYNEQFF. The CDR3 coding sequence is TGTGCCAGCAGCTCACCAGCGGGGGGGCGGTACAATGAGCAGTTCTTC. Combining the CDR3 with reference TRBV7-6 and TRBJ2-1 gives the whole variable domain GAGVSQSPRYKVTKRGQDVALRCDPISGHVSLYWYRQALGQGPEFLTYFNYEAQQDKSGLPNDRFSAERPEGSISTLTIQRTEQRDSAMYRCASSSPAGGRYNEQFFGPGTRLTVL.

The V call is TRBV20-1, the J call TRBJ2-5; 7 bases are shared with TRBD2. The CDR3 is 13 amino acids. The V gene's germline CDR1 is DFQATT and CDR2 SNEGSKA (reference sequence). V lost 1 base to trimming and J lost 3 bases; unmatched junction nucleotides: 2. This chain's CDR3 is CSARGRGEETQYF. CDR3 DNA sequence: TGCAGTGCTAGAGGCCGGGGGGAAGAGACCCAGTACTTC.

The V call is TRBV6-1, the J call TRBJ2-5; 8 positions agree with TRBD2. The CDR3 has 14 residues. The V gene end was trimmed by 2 bases and the J gene end by 5 bases; junction bases not matched to a gene: 4. Per germline, CDR1 MNHNS and CDR2 SASEGT. The CDR3 protein is CASSEWSGGETQYF. As DNA, the CDR3 is TGTGCCAGCAGTGAATGGAGCGGGGGTGAGACCCAGTACTTC.

This chain links TRBV12-3 or TRBV12-4 with TRBJ2-5; a possible D gene is TRBD1 (5 bases). The CDR3 runs 13 residues. V was trimmed by 6 bases and J by 0 bases, leaving 8 bases between them. CDR3 DNA sequence: TGTGCCAGCAGGGACACTAACCAAGAGACCCAGTACTTC. Encoded protein: CASRDTNQETQYF.

The chain joins TRBV11-1 to TRBJ1-1; TRBD1 aligns across 8 bases. CDR1 SGHAT and CDR2 FQDESV come from the germline V gene (reference sequence). The CDR3 contains 13 residues. The V gene end was trimmed by 4 bases and the J gene end by 7 bases; junction bases not matched to a gene: 5. CDR3 nucleotide sequence: TGTGCCAGCAGCTCCGACAGGGGTAGTGAAGCTTTCTTT. This gives the protein CASSSDRGSEAFF.

This clonotype was observed many times. The chain recombines TRBV7-9 with TRBJ2-2; 7 bases align to TRBD2. The CDR3 is 16 residues long. J gave up 3 bases and V 5 bases, and 9 bases lay outside the gene matches. Germline CDR1 is SEHNR and CDR2 is FQNEAQ (reference sequence). The CDR3 sequence is CASSHPRDYYTGELFF. In DNA, the CDR3 is TGTGCCAGCAGCCATCCCCGGGACTACTACACCGGGGAGCTGTTTTTT.

CDR3 in DNA: TGTGCCAGCAGCTCACCCGGGACACAGAATGAAAAACTGTTTTTT. This codes for CASSSPGTQNEKLFF. This chain connects TRBV7-9 to TRBJ1-4; D is possibly TRBD1 (6 bases). The germline V gene has CDR1 SEHNR and CDR2 FQNEAQ (reference sequence). The CDR3 spans 15 residues. The germline V and J ends were trimmed by 4 bases and 5 bases, with 14 bases remaining between them.

The V and J genes are TRBV7-2 and TRBJ1-3; D is undetermined. Trimming left V 1 base short and J 0 bases short, with 16 bases between. The CDR3 contains 18 residues. The V gene's germline CDR1 is SGHTA and CDR2 FQGNSA. CDR3 in amino acids: CASSLDPFQVFSGNTIYF. DNA of the CDR3: TGTGCCAGCAGCTTAGACCCGTTTCAGGTTTTCTCTGGAAACACCATATATTTT.

The V gene is TRBV20-1, the J gene TRBJ2-2, with TRBD2 matching 9 bases. CDR1 DFQATT and CDR2 SNEGSKA come from the germline V gene (reference sequence). This CDR3 contains 14 residues. V was clipped by 5 bases and J by 4 bases; unmatched bases: 5. The CDR3 loop is CSAGLAGFTGELFF. DNA for the CDR3: TGCAGTGCTGGGCTAGCGGGGTTCACCGGGGAGCTGTTTTTT.

Only a few counts were recorded for this clonotype. The chain is built from TRBV27 and TRBJ1-2; a possible D gene is TRBD1 (5 bases). V was cut by 4 bases and J by 3 bases, with 12 bases left in between. The CDR3 runs 14 residues. Per the germline V gene, CDR1 is MNHEY and CDR2 is SMNVEV (reference sequence). CDR3 sequence (DNA): TGTGCCAGCAGTTCGGACACAGCCTACTATGGCTACACCTTC. It translates to CASSSDTAYYGYTF.

The chain carries TRBV4-2 and TRBJ1-5; possibly TRBD1 for D (6 bases). The V gene lost 1 base and the J gene lost 5 bases, with 18 bases spanning the gap. CDR3 size: 17 residues. Germline V gene lookup returns CDR1 LGHNA and CDR2 YNFKEQ. The CDR3 DNA reads as TGTGCCAGCAGCCAAGTAGAAGAGGGACACGGGGATCAGCCCCAGCATTTT. Translation: CASSQVEEGHGDQPQHF.

This clonotype was observed at least ten times. The chain has TRBV7-2 and TRBJ2-5; no clear D gene. V lost 1 base to trimming and J lost 1 base, with 7 bases between them. CDR1 and CDR2 (germline): SGHTA, FQGNSA. This CDR3 has 14 residues. CDR3 protein: CASSLDRLQETQYF. Here the CDR3 DNA reads TGTGCCAGCAGCTTAGACCGACTCCAAGAGACCCAGTACTTC.

The chain employs TRBV10-2 and TRBJ2-1; 8 nucleotides align to TRBD1. Trimming took 4 bases from V and 6 from J; bases not matched to a gene: 5. The CDR3 covers 14 residues. The germline CDR1 and CDR2 sequences are WSHSY and SAAADI. The CDR3 DNA is TGCGCCAGCAGTGCCCAGGGGGCCCTCAATGAGCAGTTCTTC. Translating gives CASSAQGALNEQFF.

A few counts support this clonotype. The rearrangement joins TRBV5-5 to TRBJ1-5, with a tentative D call TRBD1 (5 bases). Germline CDR1 is SGHKS and CDR2 is YYEKEE (reference sequence). V was clipped by 2 bases and J by 0 bases, with 9 bases between them. This CDR3 has 15 residues. CDR3 nucleotide sequence: TGTGCCAGCAGCTTCGACAGTTTTAGCAATCAGCCCCAGCATTTT. Its protein product is CASSFDSFSNQPQHF.

This chain connects TRBV29-1 to TRBJ1-1; 7 nucleotides match TRBD1. Germline assignment: CDR1 SQVTM and CDR2 ANQGSEA. The V and J ends lost 7 bases and 0 bases, in that order; junction bases with no gene match: 2. The CDR3 sequence is 12 residues long. The CDR3 sequence: CSGDRVNTEAFF. The CDR3 nucleotides are TGCAGCGGCGACAGGGTGAACACTGAAGCTTTCTTT.

The chain joins TRBV19 to TRBJ2-5, with D possibly TRBD2 on 5 matching bases. From germline, CDR1 is LNHDA and CDR2 SQIVND (reference sequence). The CDR3 covers 15 residues. V lost 2 bases to trimming and J lost 1 base, with 11 bases between them. The CDR3 bases are TGTGCCAGTAGTATAAGAGGGCTGCTCCAAGAGACCCAGTACTTC. It codes for CASSIRGLLQETQYF.

As concerns this clonotype: An end of the junction does not agree with germline; a read error may underlie this. This CDR3 is CVSNPTGPDGYTF. CDR3 DNA: TGTGTCAGTAACCCGACAGGACCTGATGGCTACACCTTC. V and J are TRBV19 and TRBJ1-2; TRBD1 might be the D (6 bases). The CDR3 spans 13 residues. Germline V gene sequence: CDR1 LNHDA, CDR2 SQIVND (reference sequence).

The rearrangement joins TRBV4-2 to TRBJ1-1; 9 bases are shared with TRBD1. Trimming at V came to 1 base and at J to 3 bases, leaving 15 bases not matched to a gene. The V gene's germline CDR1 is LGHNA and CDR2 YNFKEQ. There are 19 residues in the CDR3. CDR3 residues: CASSQVIGDRARRYTEAFF. The DNA for the CDR3 is TGTGCCAGCAGCCAAGTTATAGGGGACAGGGCAAGAAGGTACACTGAAGCTTTCTTT.

This clonotype was counted ten times or more. The rearrangement uses TRBV7-8 and TRBJ2-1; the D gene is possibly TRBD1 (6 bases). Trimming removed 2 bases from V and 4 bases from J, with 12 bases in between. CDR3 size: 15 residues. Per the germline V gene, CDR1 is SGHVS and CDR2 is FQNEAQ. CDR3 amino acids: CASSLLGGPYNEQFF. The CDR3 bases are TGTGCCAGCAGCTTATTAGGGGGTCCATACAATGAGCAGTTCTTC.

This clonotype was seen many times. The rearrangement joins TRBV7-3 to TRBJ1-1; D remains ambiguous. The V and J ends lost 0 bases and 3 bases respectively, with 8 bases between them. Germline V lookup: CDR1 SGHTA, CDR2 FQGTGA. The CDR3 is made up of 14 amino acids. For the CDR3, the DNA is TGTGCCAGCAGCTTAACCCTCGGAGACACTGAAGCTTTCTTT. This translates into CASSLTLGDTEAFF.

The chain recombines TRBV19 with TRBJ1-1; D remains unclear. Germline CDR1 reads LNHDA; CDR2 reads SQIVND (reference sequence). The CDR3 spans 13 residues. V lost 0 bases and J lost 3, with 5 bases in between. CDR3 residues: CASSIDRDTEAFF. DNA of the CDR3: TGTGCCAGTAGTATAGACAGAGACACTGAAGCTTTCTTT. The variable domain in full, completed from reference TRBV19 and TRBJ1-1, reads DGGITQSPKYLFRKEGQNVTLSCEQNLNHDAMYWYRQDPGQGLRLIYYSQIVNDFQKGDIAEGYSVSREKKESFPLTVTSAQKNPTAFYLCASSIDRDTEAFFGQGTRLTVV.

This clonotype showed up many times. The V and J genes are TRBV7-8 and TRBJ1-2; TRBD1 matches 7 bases. Germline V gene data show CDR1 as SGHVS and CDR2 as FQNEAQ. V gave up 5 bases and J gave up 4 bases; unmatched junction bases: 10. This CDR3 is 15 amino acids long. CDR3 in DNA: TGTGCCAGCAGCCCAGGGGGGGAGTTGGCCTATGGCTACACCTTC. Its protein product is CASSPGGELAYGYTF.